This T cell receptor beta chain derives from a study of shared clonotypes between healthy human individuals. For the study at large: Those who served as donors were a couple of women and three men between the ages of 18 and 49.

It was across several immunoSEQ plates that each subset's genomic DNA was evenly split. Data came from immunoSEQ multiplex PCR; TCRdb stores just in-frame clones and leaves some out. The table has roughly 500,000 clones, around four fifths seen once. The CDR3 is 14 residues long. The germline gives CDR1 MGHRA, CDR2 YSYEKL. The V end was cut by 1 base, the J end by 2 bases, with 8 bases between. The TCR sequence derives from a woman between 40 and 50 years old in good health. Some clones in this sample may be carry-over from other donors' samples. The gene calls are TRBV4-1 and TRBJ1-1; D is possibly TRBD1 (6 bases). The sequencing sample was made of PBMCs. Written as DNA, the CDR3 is TGCGCCAGCAGCCAAGGGACAGCTAACACTGAAGCTTTCTTT. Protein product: CASSQGTANTEAFF.